One T cell receptor beta chain is described in this entry. Its antigen is undetermined. This record belongs to a study of cytomegalovirus exposure and HLA in healthy donors. Germline V gene lookup returns CDR1 SGHRS and CDR2 YFSETQ. This CDR3 spans 17 amino acids. J gave up 7 bases and V 0 bases, and 11 bases lay outside the gene matches. With 60 Vbeta and 13 Jbeta primers, the PCR was carried out. TCRdb's table, derived via immunoSEQ multiplex PCR, lists solely in-frame clones and lacks some. The sample shows approximately 240,000 clones, about 80% of them seen only once. Healthy bone marrow donors made up the donors. Study observations and caveats: Cytomegalovirus association was assigned to some 160 TCR beta chains. In a later analysis, most CMV-associated TCR beta chains appeared HLA-restricted. Analyses of presence and absence presupposed an approximately uniform sequencing depth across donors.

This clonotype was obtained from a woman aged 40 to 50 in good health and CMV-seropositive. The sequenced sample consisted of PBMCs. The chain combines TRBV5-1 with TRBJ2-7; 12 bases fit TRBD2. This CDR3 is CASSLAPRTSGTEEQYF. CDR3 DNA: TGCGCCAGCAGCTTGGCCCCTAGGACTAGCGGGACGGAAGAGCAGTACTTC. Full variable domain (outside the CDR3, taken from reference TRBV5-1 and TRBJ2-7): KAGVTQTPRYLIKTRGQQVTLSCSPISGHRSVSWYQQTPGQGLQFLFEYFSETQRNKGNFPGRFSGRQFSNSRSEMNVSTLELGDSALYLCASSLAPRTSGTEEQYFGPGTRLTVT.